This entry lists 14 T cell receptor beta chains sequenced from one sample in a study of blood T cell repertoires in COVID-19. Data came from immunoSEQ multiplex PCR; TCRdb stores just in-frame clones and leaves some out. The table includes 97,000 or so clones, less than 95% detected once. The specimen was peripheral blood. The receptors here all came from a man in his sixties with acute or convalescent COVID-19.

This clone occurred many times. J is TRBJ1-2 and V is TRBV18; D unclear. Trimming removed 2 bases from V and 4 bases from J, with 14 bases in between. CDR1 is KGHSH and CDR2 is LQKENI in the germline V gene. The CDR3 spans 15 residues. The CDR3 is CASSPSRNYAYGYTF. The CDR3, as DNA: TGTGCCAGCTCACCATCTCGGAACTACGCCTATGGCTACACCTTC.

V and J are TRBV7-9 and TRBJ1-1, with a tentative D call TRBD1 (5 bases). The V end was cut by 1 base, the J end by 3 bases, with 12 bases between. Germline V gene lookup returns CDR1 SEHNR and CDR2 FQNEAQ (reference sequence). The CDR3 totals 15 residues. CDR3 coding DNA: TGTGCCAGCAGCTTAGACGGGGGTCGGGACACTGAAGCTTTCTTT. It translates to CASSLDGGRDTEAFF.

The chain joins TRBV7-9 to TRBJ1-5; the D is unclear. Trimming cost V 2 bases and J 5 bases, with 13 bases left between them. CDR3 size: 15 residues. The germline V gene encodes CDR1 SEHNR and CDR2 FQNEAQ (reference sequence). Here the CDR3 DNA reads TGTGCCAGCAGCTTAAATTCAGGTCCCTATCAGCCCCAGCATTTT. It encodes CASSLNSGPYQPQHF.

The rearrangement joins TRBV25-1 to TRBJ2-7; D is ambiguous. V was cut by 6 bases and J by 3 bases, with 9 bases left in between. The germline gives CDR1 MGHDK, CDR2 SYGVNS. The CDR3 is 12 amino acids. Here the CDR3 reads CASRQYGYEQYF. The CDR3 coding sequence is TGTGCCAGCAGACAGTACGGCTACGAGCAGTACTTC.

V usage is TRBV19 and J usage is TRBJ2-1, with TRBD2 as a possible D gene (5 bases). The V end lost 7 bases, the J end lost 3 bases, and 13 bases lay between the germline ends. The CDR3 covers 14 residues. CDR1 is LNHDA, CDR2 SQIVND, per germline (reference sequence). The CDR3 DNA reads TGTGCCAGTACCATGACACGGGGCTACAATGAGCAGTTCTTC. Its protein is CASTMTRGYNEQFF.

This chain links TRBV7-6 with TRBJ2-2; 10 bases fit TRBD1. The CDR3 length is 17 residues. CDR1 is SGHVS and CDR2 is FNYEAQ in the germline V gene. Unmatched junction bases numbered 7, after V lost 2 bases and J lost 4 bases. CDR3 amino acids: CASSLPTGTGVTGELFF. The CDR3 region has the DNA TGTGCCAGCAGCTTACCCACCGGGACAGGGGTCACCGGGGAGCTGTTTTTT.

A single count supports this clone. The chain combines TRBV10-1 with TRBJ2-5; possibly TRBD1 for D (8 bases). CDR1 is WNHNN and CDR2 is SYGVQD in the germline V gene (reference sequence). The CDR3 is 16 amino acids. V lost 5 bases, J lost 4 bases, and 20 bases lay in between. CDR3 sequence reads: CASSIKTGEGSETQYF. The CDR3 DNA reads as TGCGCCAGCAGTATCAAGACAGGGGAGGGTTCAGAGACCCAGTACTTC.

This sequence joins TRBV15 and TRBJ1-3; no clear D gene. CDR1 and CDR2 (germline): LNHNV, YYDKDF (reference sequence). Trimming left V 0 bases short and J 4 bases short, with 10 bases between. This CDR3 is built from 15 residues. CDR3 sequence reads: CATSRDHPRGNTIYF. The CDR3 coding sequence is TGTGCCACCAGCAGAGATCACCCCCGGGGAAACACCATATATTTT.

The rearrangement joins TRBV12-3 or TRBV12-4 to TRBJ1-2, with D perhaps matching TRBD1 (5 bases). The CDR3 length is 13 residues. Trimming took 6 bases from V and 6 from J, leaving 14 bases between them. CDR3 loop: CASSPSRQNGYTF. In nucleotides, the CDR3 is TGTGCCAGCAGCCCAAGTCGACAGAATGGCTACACCTTC.

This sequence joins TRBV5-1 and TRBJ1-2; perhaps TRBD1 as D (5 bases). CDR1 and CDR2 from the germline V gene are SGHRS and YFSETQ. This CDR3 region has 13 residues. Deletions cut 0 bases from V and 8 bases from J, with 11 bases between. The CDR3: CASSLEGDKGYTF. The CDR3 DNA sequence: TGCGCCAGCAGCTTGGAAGGGGATAAGGGCTACACCTTC.

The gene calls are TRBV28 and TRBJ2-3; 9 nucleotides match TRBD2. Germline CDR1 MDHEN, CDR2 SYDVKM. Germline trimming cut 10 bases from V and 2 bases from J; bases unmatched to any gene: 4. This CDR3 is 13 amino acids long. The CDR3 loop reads CATSGTDTDTQYF. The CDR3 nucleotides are TGTGCCACTAGCGGGACAGACACAGATACGCAGTATTTT. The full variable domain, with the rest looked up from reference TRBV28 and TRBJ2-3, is DVKVTQSSRYLVKRTGEKVFLECVQDMDHENMFWYRQDPGLGLRLIYFSYDVKMKEKGDIPEGYSVSREKKERFSLILESASTNQTSMYLCATSGTDTDTQYFGPGTRLTVL.

CDR3 region: CASSGGGDGKLFF. For the CDR3, the DNA is TGTGCCAGCAGCGGGGGGGGTGACGGGAAACTGTTTTTT. The chain links TRBV5-4 to TRBJ1-4; perhaps TRBD1 as D (5 bases). The V and J ends lost 4 bases and 11 bases respectively, with 15 bases between them. Germline V CDR1 and CDR2: SGHNT, YYREEE (reference sequence). The CDR3 has 13 amino acids.

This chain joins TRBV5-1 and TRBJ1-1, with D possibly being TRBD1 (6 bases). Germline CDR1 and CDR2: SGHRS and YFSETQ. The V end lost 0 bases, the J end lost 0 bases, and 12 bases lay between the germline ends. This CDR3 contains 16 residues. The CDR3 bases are TGCGCCAGCAGCTTGGCCACAGGGCCATTGAACACTGAAGCTTTCTTT. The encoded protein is CASSLATGPLNTEAFF.

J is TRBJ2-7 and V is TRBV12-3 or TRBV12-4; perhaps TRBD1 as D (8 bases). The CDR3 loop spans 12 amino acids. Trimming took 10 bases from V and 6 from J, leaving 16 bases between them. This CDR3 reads CATGQGGFEQYF. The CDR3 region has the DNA TGTGCCACTGGACAGGGAGGGTTCGAGCAGTACTTC.